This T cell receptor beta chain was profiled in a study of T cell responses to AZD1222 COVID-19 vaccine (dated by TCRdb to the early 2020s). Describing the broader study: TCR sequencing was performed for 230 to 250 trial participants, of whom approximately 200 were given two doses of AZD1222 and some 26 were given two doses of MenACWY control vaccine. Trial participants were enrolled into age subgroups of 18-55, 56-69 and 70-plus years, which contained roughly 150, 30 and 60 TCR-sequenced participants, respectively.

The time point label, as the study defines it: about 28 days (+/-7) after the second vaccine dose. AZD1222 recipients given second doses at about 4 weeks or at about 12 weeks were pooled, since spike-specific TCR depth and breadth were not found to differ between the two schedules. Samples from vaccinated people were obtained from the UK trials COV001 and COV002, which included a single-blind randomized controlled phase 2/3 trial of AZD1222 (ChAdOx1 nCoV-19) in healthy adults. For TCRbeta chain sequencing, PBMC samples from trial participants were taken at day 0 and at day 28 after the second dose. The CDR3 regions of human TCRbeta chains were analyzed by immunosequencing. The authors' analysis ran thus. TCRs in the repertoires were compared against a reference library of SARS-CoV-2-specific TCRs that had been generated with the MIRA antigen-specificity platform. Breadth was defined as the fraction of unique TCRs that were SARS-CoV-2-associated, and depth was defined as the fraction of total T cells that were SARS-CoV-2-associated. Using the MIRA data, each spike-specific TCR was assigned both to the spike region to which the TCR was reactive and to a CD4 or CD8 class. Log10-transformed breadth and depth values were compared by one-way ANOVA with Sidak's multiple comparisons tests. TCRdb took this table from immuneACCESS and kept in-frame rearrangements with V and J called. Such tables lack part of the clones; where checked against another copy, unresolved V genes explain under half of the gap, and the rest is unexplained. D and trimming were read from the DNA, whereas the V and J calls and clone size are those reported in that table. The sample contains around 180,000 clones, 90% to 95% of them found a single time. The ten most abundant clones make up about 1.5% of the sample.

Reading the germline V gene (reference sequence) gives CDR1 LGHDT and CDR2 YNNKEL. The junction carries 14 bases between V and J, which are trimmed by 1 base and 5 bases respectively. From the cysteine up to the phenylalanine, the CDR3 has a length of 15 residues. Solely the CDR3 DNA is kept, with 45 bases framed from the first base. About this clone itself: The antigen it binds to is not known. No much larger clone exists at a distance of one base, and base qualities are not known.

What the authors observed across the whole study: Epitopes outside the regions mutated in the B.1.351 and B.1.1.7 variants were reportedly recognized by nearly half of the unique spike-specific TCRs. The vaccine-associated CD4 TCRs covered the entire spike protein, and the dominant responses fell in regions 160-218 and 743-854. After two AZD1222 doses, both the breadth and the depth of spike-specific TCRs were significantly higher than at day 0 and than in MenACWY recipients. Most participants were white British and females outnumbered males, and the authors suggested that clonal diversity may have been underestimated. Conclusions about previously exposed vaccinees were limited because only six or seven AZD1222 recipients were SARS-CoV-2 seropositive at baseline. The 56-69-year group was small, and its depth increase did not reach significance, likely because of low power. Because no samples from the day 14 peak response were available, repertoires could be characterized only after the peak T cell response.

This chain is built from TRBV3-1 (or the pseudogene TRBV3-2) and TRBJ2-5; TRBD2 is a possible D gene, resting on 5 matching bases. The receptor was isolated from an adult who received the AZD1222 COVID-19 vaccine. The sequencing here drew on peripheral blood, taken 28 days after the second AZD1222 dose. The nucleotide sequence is TGTGCCAGCAGCCAAGGGGCCCCACAGCGGGAGACCCAGTACTTC. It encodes CASSQGAPQRETQYF.